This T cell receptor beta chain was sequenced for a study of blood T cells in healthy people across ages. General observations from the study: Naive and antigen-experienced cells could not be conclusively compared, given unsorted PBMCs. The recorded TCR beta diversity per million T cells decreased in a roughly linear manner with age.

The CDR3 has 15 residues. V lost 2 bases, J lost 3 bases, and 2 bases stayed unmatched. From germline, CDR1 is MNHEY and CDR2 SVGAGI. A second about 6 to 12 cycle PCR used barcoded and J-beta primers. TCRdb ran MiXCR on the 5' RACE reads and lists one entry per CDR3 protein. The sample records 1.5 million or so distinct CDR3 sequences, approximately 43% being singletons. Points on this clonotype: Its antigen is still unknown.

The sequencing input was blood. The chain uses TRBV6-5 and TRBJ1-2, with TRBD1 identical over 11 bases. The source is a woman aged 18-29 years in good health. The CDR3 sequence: CASSYGTGGHYGYTF. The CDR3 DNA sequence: TGTGCCAGCAGTTACGGGACAGGGGGACACTATGGCTACACCTTC.